This T cell receptor beta chain was documented in a study of cytomegalovirus exposure and HLA in healthy donors (dated by TCRdb to 2015 to 2018). Looking at the study overall: The roughly 670 repertoires of the first cohort and the 110 or so validation repertoires were produced on the same platform, according to a later analysis. The study combined high-throughput TCR immunosequencing, statistical association of individual TCRs with disease status, and machine learning to predict cytomegalovirus infection status. Along with the approximately 670-subject first cohort, a separate validation cohort of over a hundred different subjects was used. The study aimed to test whether signatures of past pathogen exposure could be identified by cataloging public T cell receptors. The full study reports these points: Subsequent analysis determined that TCRs grouped into clusters in the first cohort also showed a tendency toward co-occurrence across the roughly 110 validation repertoires, and 85% to 95% of cluster scores exceeded 0. Three of the identified cytomegalovirus-associated TCR beta chains were confirmed in vitro to be specific for cytomegalovirus antigens. The authors suggested that the approach could potentially be generalized to other disease states and immunological phenotypes. A later analysis lacked HLA typing for the validation cohort, so it scored co-occurrence in that cohort across all 130 or so repertoires. Cytomegalovirus status was reported to be diagnosed by the classifier with high specificity and sensitivity in both the original and validation cohorts. Across donors, most TCR sequences were observed very rarely, whereas some public TCRs were present in many individuals. A total of around 150 TCR beta chains were listed by the study as associated with cytomegalovirus.

The germline ends are 4 bases apart after V is trimmed by 1 base and J by 7 bases. The CDR3 covers 11 residues, taking in both the cysteine and the phenylalanine. The only DNA kept is the CDR3, 33 bases in frame from the first base. CDR1 and CDR2, per the germline V gene, are MGHRA and YSYEKL. The donors belonged to the validation cohort of about 130 subjects, which was separate from the approximately 660-subject first cohort. As concerns this clone: The specificity of this receptor is unknown. No base quality information exists; no much larger clone differs at one position.

The protocol used for the library was the immunoSEQ multiplex PCR assay. In the paper's pipeline: A statistical classification framework was built to diagnose cytomegalovirus status from the catalog of TCR beta chain sequences. In its TCRdb copy, this immuneACCESS table keeps in-frame sequences only and misses some clones. Where compared with another copy, unresolved V genes explain less than half of these, and the others have no known cause. V and J calls plus clone size are reproduced from that table; the DNA served to infer D and trimming. The sample table holds about 180,000 clones, of which roughly 85% were seen once. The ten largest clones take up about 17% of the sample.

The sequenced sample consisted of PBMCs. The sequence derives from a man aged 18 to 35 in good health and CMV-seropositive. The chain employs TRBV4-1 and TRBJ1-1; confidence is insufficient to name the D gene. CDR3 sequence: CASSQGGEAFF. The DNA sequence is given as TGCGCCAGCAGCCAAGGCGGTGAAGCTTTCTTT.